Listed below are T cell receptor beta chains from one sample, sequenced in a study of T-cell reconstitution after alpha-beta-depleted transplantation in children. TCRdb itself ran the PCR reads through MiXCR, one entry per CDR3 protein. Seen here are about 580,000 distinct CDR3 sequences, more than 20% observed once, and the top ten hold about 14%. This specimen was PBMCs, mostly from graft donor cells, taken 360 days after TCRalphabeta/CD19-depleted stem cell transplant. These receptor sequences come from a boy under three years old who had a stem cell transplant for acute myeloid leukemia, so the T cells may come from the graft donor. The CDR3 runs from the conserved cysteine through the conserved F or W. A D gene is named only where the DNA matches it firmly. A row's size may be missing; if present it is once, few, many or a size class.

TGCAGTGCTCCTAGCCGGTCAGATACGCAGTATTTT	CSAPSRSDTQYF	TRBV20-1	TRBJ2-3	NA	many
TGTGCCAGCAGCTTAAGTAGTACCATATATTTT	CASSLSSTIYF	TRBV7-2	TRBJ1-3	NA	few
TGCGCCAGCAGCTTGGCCTGGCCTATCTTGGACGGGGAGCTGTTTTTT	CASSLAWPILDGELFF	TRBV5-1	TRBJ2-2	NA	NA
TGTGCCAGCAGTCCATCCAGGAACACCGGGGAGCTGTTTTTT	CASSPSRNTGELFF	TRBV28	TRBJ2-2	NA	many
TGTGCCAGCAGCTCTAGACTAGCGGGGGTTTACAATGAGCAGTTCTTC	CASSSRLAGVYNEQFF	TRBV11-1	TRBJ2-1	TRBD2	NA
TGTGCCAGCAGCGATCTGACAGGGGGCTTGCGTGAAAAACTGTTTTTT	CASSDLTGGLREKLFF	TRBV6-2/TRBV6-3	TRBJ1-4	TRBD1	NA
TGCGCCAGCAGCCGTGAGAGAGCAGGCGATACTATCTACAATGAGCAGTTCTTC	CASSRERAGDTIYNEQFF	TRBV4-3	TRBJ2-1	NA	NA
TGCAGTGCTAGATCCCGGACAGGGTGGGGCACAGATACGCAGTATTTT	CSARSRTGWGTDTQYF	TRBV20-1	TRBJ2-3	TRBD1	NA
TGTGCCAGCAGTTTAATCGGGACAGGGCATCAGCCCCAGCATTTT	CASSLIGTGHQPQHF	TRBV12-3/TRBV12-4	TRBJ1-5	TRBD1	few
TGTGCCAGCAGCAAAGATAAGGGGGACCGTGAAAATGAAAAACTGTTTTTT	CASSKDKGDRENEKLFF	TRBV21-1	TRBJ1-4	NA	NA
TGCGCCAGCAGCTCCAACGGCCCCTACAATGAGCAGTTCTTC	CASSSNGPYNEQFF	TRBV5-1	TRBJ2-1	NA	NA
TGTGCCAGCAGCTTAGCGACGGGACTAGCTGCCGAGACCCAGTACTTC	CASSLATGLAAETQYF	TRBV7-2	TRBJ2-5	TRBD2	many
TGTGCCAGCAGCTTAGCCTCGGCGACTAGCGGGAACAATGAGCAGTTCTTC	CASSLASATSGNNEQFF	TRBV7-9	TRBJ2-1	TRBD2	NA
TGCGCCAGCAGCTTGTCCGGTAGCCTGCAAGAGACCCAGTACTTC	CASSLSGSLQETQYF	TRBV5-1	TRBJ2-5	NA	NA
TGTGCCAGCAGCTTAGATATGGGCTTTGAATCCTACAATGAGCAGTTCTTC	CASSLDMGFESYNEQFF	TRBV11-2	TRBJ2-1	NA	many
TGTGCCAGCAGTTTTCGGGGTGTCAGGTCCCAGCATTTT	CASSFRGVRSQHF	TRBV12-3/TRBV12-4	TRBJ1-5	NA	NA